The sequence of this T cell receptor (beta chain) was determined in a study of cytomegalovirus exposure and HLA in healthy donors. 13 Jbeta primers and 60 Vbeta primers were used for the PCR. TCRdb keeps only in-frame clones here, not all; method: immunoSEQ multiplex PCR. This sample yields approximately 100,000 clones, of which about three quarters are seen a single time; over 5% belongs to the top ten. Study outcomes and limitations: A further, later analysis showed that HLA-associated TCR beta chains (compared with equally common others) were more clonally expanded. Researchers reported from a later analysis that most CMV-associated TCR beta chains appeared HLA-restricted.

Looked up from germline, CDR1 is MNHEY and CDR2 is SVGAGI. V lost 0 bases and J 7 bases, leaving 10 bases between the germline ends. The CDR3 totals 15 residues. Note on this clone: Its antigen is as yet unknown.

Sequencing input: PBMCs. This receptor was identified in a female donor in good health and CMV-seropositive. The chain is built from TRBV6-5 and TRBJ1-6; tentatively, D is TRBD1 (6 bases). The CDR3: CASSYSNRENSPLHF. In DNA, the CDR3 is TGTGCCAGCAGTTACTCGAACAGGGAGAATTCACCCCTCCACTTT.